This passage covers 29 T cell receptor beta chains from one sample sequenced in a study of T-cell memory formation after mild COVID-19. TCRdb re-called the 5' RACE reads through MiXCR, storing one row per CDR3 protein. The sample consists of 390,000 or so distinct CDR3 sequences, approximately 16% of them appearing once. Sequencing used PBMCs or a T cell subset sorted from them (not recorded which). Receptors originate from a man aged 18-30 years who had mild COVID-19 (a few samples of this study predate the infection). Cell type and time point are not known.

This clonotype was counted only a few times. The V gene is TRBV21-1, the J gene TRBJ1-5; no DNA check was done on the table's D call, TRBD1. TRBV21-1 is a pseudogene locus. The CDR3 runs 14 residues. The CDR3 region is CASRAPGGNQPQHF. DNA for the CDR3: TGTGCCAGCAGGGCCCCGGGAGGCAATCAGCCCCAGCATTTT.

The chain combines TRBV29-1 with TRBJ2-3; a possible D gene is TRBD1 (6 bases). The V and J ends lost 2 bases and 0 bases respectively, with 15 bases between them. The CDR3 extends over 16 amino acids. Germline assignment: CDR1 SQVTM and CDR2 ANQGSEA. The DNA of the CDR3 is TGCAGCGTTGAATCCCCCGGGACACCTAGCACAGATACGCAGTATTTT. This translates into CSVESPGTPSTDTQYF.

The genes are TRBV5-1 and TRBJ2-5, with 7 bases lining up with TRBD2. The CDR3 contains 15 residues. From germline, CDR1 is SGHRS and CDR2 YFSETQ. The CDR3 region has the DNA TGCACTAGCATGAGTGGCGGGGGAAACCAAGAGACCCAGTACTTC. Translated, it gives CTSMSGGGNQETQYF.

The chain recombines TRBV29-1 with TRBJ1-2; D call uncertain. The CDR3 totals 14 residues. The V end was cut by 0 bases, the J end by 8 bases, with 16 bases between. Germline V lookup: CDR1 SQVTM, CDR2 ANQGSEA. The CDR3 sequence is CSVEDIPRSEGYTF. The CDR3 DNA follows: TGCAGCGTTGAAGATATACCCAGGAGTGAGGGCTACACCTTC.

The chain recombines TRBV12-3 or TRBV12-4 with TRBJ2-5; D call uncertain. V was shortened by 6 bases and J by 2 bases, with 10 bases between the two germline ends. CDR3 length equals 13 residues. In nucleotides, the CDR3 is TGTGCCAGCAGACAGACCTCGCAAGAGACCCAGTACTTC. The encoded protein is CASRQTSQETQYF.

This clonotype has just a few counts. The chain has TRBV12-3 or TRBV12-4 and TRBJ1-5; possible D gene TRBD1, 5 bases. The CDR3 extends over 14 amino acids. Trimming took 6 bases from V and 3 from J, leaving 12 bases between them. The CDR3 DNA is TGTGCCAGCAGGGGGGGGAGTGACAATCAGCCCCAGCATTTT. Its translation: CASRGGSDNQPQHF.

This chain connects TRBV14 to TRBJ1-3; no reliable D call. The ends were cut back, 5 bases at V and 0 bases at J, with 11 bases in the middle. The length of the CDR3 is 15 residues. Germline assignment: CDR1 SGHDN and CDR2 FVKESK. CDR3 protein: CASSVDGYSGNTIYF. The CDR3 coding sequence is TGTGCCAGCAGCGTGGACGGCTACTCTGGAAACACCATATATTTT.

This clonotype occurred a few times. The chain couples TRBV20-1 to TRBJ2-5, with D hard to call. Germline CDR1 and CDR2: DFQATT and SNEGSKA (reference sequence). Trimming shortened V by 0 bases and J by 5 bases, and 10 bases separated the two germline ends. CDR3 length: 13 residues. The CDR3 here is CSAREPPLETQYF. The CDR3 bases are TGCAGTGCTAGAGAACCCCCTTTGGAGACCCAGTACTTC.

This clonotype has just a few counts. The chain is built from TRBV12-3 or TRBV12-4 and TRBJ1-5; no clear D gene. Trimming removed 3 bases from V and 4 bases from J, with 7 bases in between. The CDR3 covers 13 residues. DNA of the CDR3: TGTGCCAGCAGTTTCCTAGGGAATCAGCCCCAGCATTTT. It translates to CASSFLGNQPQHF.

The rearrangement uses TRBV19 and TRBJ2-6; TRBD2 is a possible D gene (5 bases). Germline CDR1 and CDR2: LNHDA and SQIVND (reference sequence). V was clipped by 5 bases and J by 4 bases, with 9 bases between them. This CDR3 is built from 14 residues. CDR3: CASSDLAGANVLTF. DNA of the CDR3: TGTGCCAGTAGTGATCTAGCCGGGGCCAACGTCCTGACTTTC.

This clonotype was picked up a small number of times. The chain recombines TRBV28 with TRBJ2-7, with a tentative D call TRBD1 (5 bases). This CDR3 region has 15 residues. V gave up 5 bases and J gave up 2 bases, with 16 bases separating them. CDR1 and CDR2 from the germline V gene are MDHEN and SYDVKM. The CDR3 nucleotides read TGTGCCAGCAGTACGCCAGGACATTCTCCCTACGAGCAGTACGTC. This translates into CASSTPGHSPYEQYV.

This clonotype was recorded at least ten times. The rearrangement joins TRBV20-1 to TRBJ1-5, with 12 positions matching TRBD1. V shed 1 base, J shed 7 bases, and the junction held 8 bases outside the gene matches. This CDR3 spans 16 amino acids. Germline V gene data show CDR1 as DFQATT and CDR2 as SNEGSKA (reference sequence). The CDR3 DNA is TGCAGTGCTAGAGCTTCGGGACAGGGGGCGGGCCAGCCCCAGCATTTT. As protein: CSARASGQGAGQPQHF.

This clonotype has more than one count but fewer than ten. This chain uses TRBV4-3 with TRBJ1-1; D not certain. V was shortened by 3 bases and J by 0 bases, with 11 bases between the two germline ends. The CDR3 runs 15 residues. Germline V lookup: CDR1 LGHNA, CDR2 YSLEER. CDR3 bases: TGCGCCAGCAGCCAGACGACACTTTTGAACACTGAAGCTTTCTTT. Residues: CASSQTTLLNTEAFF.

This clonotype was counted at least ten times. The chain couples TRBV9 to TRBJ2-2, with TRBD2 matching over 8 bases. The CDR3 has 16 residues. V was clipped by 4 bases and J by 0 bases; unmatched bases: 5. Germline CDR1 and CDR2: SGDLS and YYNGEE. The CDR3 region is CASSHPAGANTGELFF. The CDR3 DNA reads TGTGCCAGCAGCCACCCAGCGGGGGCGAACACCGGGGAGCTGTTTTTT.

This clonotype was found a few times. The chain combines TRBV7-2 with TRBJ2-1; 8 positions agree with TRBD2. The V gene end was trimmed by 1 base and the J gene end by 5 bases; junction bases not matched to a gene: 16. This CDR3 contains 19 residues. Germline V gene sequence: CDR1 SGHTA, CDR2 FQGNSA. CDR3 amino acids: CASSLGSGHGGALNNEQFF. The CDR3 coding sequence is TGTGCCAGCAGCTTAGGGTCCGGCCACGGGGGGGCTTTAAACAATGAGCAGTTCTTC.

This chain connects TRBV6-2 or TRBV6-3 to TRBJ1-1; possible D gene TRBD1, 5 bases. Germline V gene data show CDR1 as MNHEY and CDR2 as SVGEGT. V lost 4 bases and J lost 5, with 14 bases in between. This CDR3 comprises 14 residues. The CDR3 nucleotides are TGTGCCAGCAGTTGGGGCAGCGGAGTAACTGAAGCTTTCTTT. Its translation is CASSWGSGVTEAFF.

The chain employs TRBV5-1 and TRBJ1-6; D uncertain. Germline assignment: CDR1 SGHRS and CDR2 YFSETQ. Trimming pared 5 bases from V and 9 bases from J, leaving 12 bases between. This CDR3 region has 13 residues. Here the CDR3 DNA reads TGCGCCAGCAGTCGTCAGATAGGTTCACCCCTCCACTTT. It yields the protein CASSRQIGSPLHF.

This chain joins TRBV6-5 and TRBJ2-7; D is perhaps TRBD1 or TRBD2 (5 bases each). This CDR3 comprises 14 residues. The germline V gene encodes CDR1 MNHEY and CDR2 SVGAGI. The V end was cut by 4 bases, the J end by 4 bases, with 14 bases between. The CDR3 DNA sequence: TGTGCCAGCAGTTCCCGGGACCGGTGGTACGAGCAGTACTTC. Its protein product is CASSSRDRWYEQYF.

To note about this clonotype: Given a much more abundant clone one base away, this may be a read error. This chain connects TRBV7-2 to TRBJ1-1; TRBD1 matches 7 bases. The CDR3 covers 13 residues. Trimming removed 4 bases from V and 3 bases from J; junction bases left unmatched: 2. CDR1 SGHTA and CDR2 FQGNSA come from the germline V gene. The CDR3 DNA sequence: TGTGCCAGCAGCTCCGGACAGGACACTGAAGCTTTCTTT. Translating gives CASSSGQDTEAFF.

This clonotype was counted a few times. The gene calls are TRBV6-5 and TRBJ1-6, with D maybe TRBD1 (6 bases). This CDR3 spans 17 amino acids. Germline CDR1 reads MNHEY; CDR2 reads SVGAGI. The V and J ends lost 0 bases and 5 bases respectively, with 14 bases between them. The CDR3: CASSYSAGVLNNSPLHF. The CDR3 nucleotides are TGTGCCAGCAGTTACTCGGCAGGGGTTTTGAATAATTCACCCCTCCACTTT.

J is TRBJ2-7 and V is TRBV25-1; tentative D call: TRBD1 (5 bases). Between the trimmed V and J ends, which lost 1 base and 4 bases, there was a span of 8 bases. Per the germline V gene, CDR1 is MGHDK and CDR2 is SYGVNS. This CDR3 contains 13 residues. The CDR3 region has the DNA TGTGCCAGCAGTGAATTTGGGGCTTACGAGCAGTACTTC. Amino acid sequence: CASSEFGAYEQYF.

In its sample, this clonotype was seen a few times. The chain couples TRBV6-2 or TRBV6-3 to TRBJ2-7; D gene unclear. Trimming took 5 bases from V and 5 from J, leaving 10 bases between them. CDR1 MNHEY and CDR2 SVGEGT come from the germline V gene. CDR3 length: 12 amino acids. Written as DNA, the CDR3 is TGTGCCAGCAGTCGGCGGTTACACGAGCAGTACTTC. It codes for CASSRRLHEQYF.

This clonotype has only a few counts. V gene TRBV7-3 combines with J gene TRBJ2-2, with 7 bases that match TRBD1. J was trimmed by 4 bases and V by 5 bases; bases with no gene match: 1. Germline values: CDR1 SGHTA, CDR2 FQGTGA. The CDR3 runs 13 residues. The CDR3 DNA reads TGTGCCAGCAGCAGGGGGCTCACCGGGGAGCTGTTTTTT. Protein product: CASSRGLTGELFF.

J is TRBJ2-1 and V is TRBV12-3 or TRBV12-4, with a weak D call TRBD2 (6 bases). Trimming stripped 8 bases from V and 0 bases from J, with 17 bases between. There are 16 residues in the CDR3. The CDR3 coding sequence is TGTGCCAGCGGCGCACCTAGCGAAAGCTCCTACAATGAGCAGTTCTTC. Its protein product is CASGAPSESSYNEQFF.

This clonotype was observed at least ten times. The V gene is TRBV5-5, the J gene TRBJ1-2; D is unclear. V was pared by 1 base and J by 1 base, with 14 bases between. This CDR3 is built from 16 residues. The germline V gene encodes CDR1 SGHKS and CDR2 YYEKEE (reference sequence). CDR3 nucleotide sequence: TGTGCCAGCAGCTTGTCCGAGCCGCTGGGTAACTATGGCTACACCTTC. Residues: CASSLSEPLGNYGYTF.

A few counts support this clonotype. This chain links TRBV7-9 with TRBJ2-3, with D tentatively TRBD1 (5 bases). V was trimmed by 10 bases and J by 2 bases, leaving 16 bases between them. This CDR3 spans 14 amino acids. The V gene's germline CDR1 is SEHNR and CDR2 FQNEAQ (reference sequence). The CDR3 here is CAIRMGRLTDTQYF. For the CDR3, the DNA is TGTGCCATCAGGATGGGGCGCCTCACAGATACGCAGTATTTT.

V usage is TRBV4-1 and J usage is TRBJ2-2; D possibly corresponds to TRBD2 (6 bases). Trimming took 9 bases from V and 5 from J, leaving 10 bases between them. The CDR3 contains 12 residues. Germline V gene lookup returns CDR1 MGHRA and CDR2 YSYEKL. CDR3 sequence: CASRGRTGELFF. Here the CDR3 DNA reads TGCGCCAGTCGGGGGAGAACCGGGGAGCTGTTTTTT.

The V gene is TRBV7-9, the J gene TRBJ2-2, with D perhaps TRBD1 or TRBD2 (5 bases each). The length of the CDR3 is 15 residues. Trimming shortened V by 1 base and J by 1 base, and 7 bases separated the two germline ends. Germline V gene data show CDR1 as SEHNR and CDR2 as FQNEAQ (reference sequence). The CDR3 loop is CASSLGDGNTGELFF. The CDR3 nucleotides are TGTGCCAGCAGCTTAGGGGACGGGAACACCGGGGAGCTGTTTTTT.

This clonotype showed up just a few times. This chain uses TRBV6-5 with TRBJ1-1, with TRBD1 matching 8 bases. After removal of 5 bases from V and 6 bases from J, the junction contained 5 bases not matched to a gene. The CDR3 sequence is 13 residues long. CDR1 is MNHEY, CDR2 SVGAGI, per germline. The CDR3 sequence is CASSDDRGSEAFF. The CDR3, as DNA: TGTGCCAGCAGTGACGACAGGGGTTCTGAAGCTTTCTTT.